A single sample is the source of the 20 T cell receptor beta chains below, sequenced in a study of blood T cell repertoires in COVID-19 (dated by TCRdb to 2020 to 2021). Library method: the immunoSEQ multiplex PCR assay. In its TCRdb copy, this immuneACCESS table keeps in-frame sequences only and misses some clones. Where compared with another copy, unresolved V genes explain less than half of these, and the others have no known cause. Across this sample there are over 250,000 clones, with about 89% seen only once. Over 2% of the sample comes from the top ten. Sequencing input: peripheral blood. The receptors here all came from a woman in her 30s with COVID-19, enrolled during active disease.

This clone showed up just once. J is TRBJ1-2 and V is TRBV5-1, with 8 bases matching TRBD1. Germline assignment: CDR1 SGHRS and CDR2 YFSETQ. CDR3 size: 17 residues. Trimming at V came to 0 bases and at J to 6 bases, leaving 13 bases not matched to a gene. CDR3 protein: CASSLDPTRTGSDGYTF. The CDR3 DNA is TGCGCCAGCAGCTTGGATCCGACACGGACAGGGAGCGATGGCTACACCTTC.

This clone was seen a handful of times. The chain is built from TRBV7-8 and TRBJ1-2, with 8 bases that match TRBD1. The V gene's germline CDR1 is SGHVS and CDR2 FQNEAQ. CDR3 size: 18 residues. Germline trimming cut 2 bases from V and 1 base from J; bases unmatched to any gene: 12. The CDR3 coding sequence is TGTGCCAGCAGCTTATTAATTATTCCGGGACAGGATAACTATGGCTACACCTTC. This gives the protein CASSLLIIPGQDNYGYTF.

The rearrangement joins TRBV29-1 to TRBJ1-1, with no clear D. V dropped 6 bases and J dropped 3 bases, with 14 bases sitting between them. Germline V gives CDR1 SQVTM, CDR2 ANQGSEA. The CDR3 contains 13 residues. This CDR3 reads CSVSRVLDTEAFF. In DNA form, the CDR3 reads TGCAGCGTCAGCCGGGTCCTTGACACTGAAGCTTTCTTT.

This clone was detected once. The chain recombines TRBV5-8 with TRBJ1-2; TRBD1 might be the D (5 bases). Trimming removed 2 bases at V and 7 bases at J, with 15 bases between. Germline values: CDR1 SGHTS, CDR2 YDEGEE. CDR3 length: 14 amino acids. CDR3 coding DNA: TGTGCCAGCAGCTTCGACAGAGCGTCGGGTGGCTACACCTTC. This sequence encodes CASSFDRASGGYTF.

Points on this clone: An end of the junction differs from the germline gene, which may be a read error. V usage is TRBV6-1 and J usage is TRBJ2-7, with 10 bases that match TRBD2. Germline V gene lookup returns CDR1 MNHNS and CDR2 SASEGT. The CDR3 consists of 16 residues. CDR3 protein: CASREAGTSVSYEQYF. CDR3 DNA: TGTGCCAGCAGGGAAGCCGGGACTAGCGTCTCCTACGAGCAGTACTTC.

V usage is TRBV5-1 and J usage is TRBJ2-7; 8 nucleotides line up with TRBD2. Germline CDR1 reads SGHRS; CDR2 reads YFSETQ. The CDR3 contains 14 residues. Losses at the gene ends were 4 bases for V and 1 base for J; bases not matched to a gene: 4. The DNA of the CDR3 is TGCGCCAGCAGCCGGACTAGCTTGTCCTACGAGCAGTACTTC. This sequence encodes CASSRTSLSYEQYF.

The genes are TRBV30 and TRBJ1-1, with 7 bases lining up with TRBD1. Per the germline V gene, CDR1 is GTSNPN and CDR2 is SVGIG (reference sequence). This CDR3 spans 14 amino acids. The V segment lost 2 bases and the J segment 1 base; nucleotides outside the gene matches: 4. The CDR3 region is CAWSPGTENTEAFF. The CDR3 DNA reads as TGTGCCTGGAGTCCCGGGACAGAGAACACTGAAGCTTTCTTT. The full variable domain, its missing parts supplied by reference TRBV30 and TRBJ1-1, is SQTIHQWPATLVQPVGSPLSLECTVEGTSNPNLYWYRQAAGRGLQLLFYSVGIGQISSEVPQNLSASRPQDRQFILSSKKLLLSDSGFYLCAWSPGTENTEAFFGQGTRLTVV.

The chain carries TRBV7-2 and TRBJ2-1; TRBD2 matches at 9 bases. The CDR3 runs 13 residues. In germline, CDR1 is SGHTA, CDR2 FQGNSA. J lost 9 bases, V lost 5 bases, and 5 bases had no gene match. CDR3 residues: CASSPGTSLEQFF. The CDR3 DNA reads TGTGCCAGCAGCCCCGGGACTAGCCTTGAGCAGTTCTTC.

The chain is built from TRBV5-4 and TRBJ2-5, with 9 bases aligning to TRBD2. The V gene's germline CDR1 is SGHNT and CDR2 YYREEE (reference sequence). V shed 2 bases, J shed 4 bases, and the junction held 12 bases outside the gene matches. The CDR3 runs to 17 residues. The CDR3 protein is CASSFRGDSGGRETQYF. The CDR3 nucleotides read TGTGCCAGCAGCTTCCGGGGAGATAGCGGGGGACGAGAGACCCAGTACTTC.

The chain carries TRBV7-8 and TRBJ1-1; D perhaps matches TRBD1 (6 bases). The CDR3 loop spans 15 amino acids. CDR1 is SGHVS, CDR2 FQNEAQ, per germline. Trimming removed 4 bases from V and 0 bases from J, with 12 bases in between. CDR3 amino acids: CASSYRVGMNTEAFF. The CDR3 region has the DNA TGTGCCAGCAGCTACAGGGTCGGGATGAACACTGAAGCTTTCTTT.

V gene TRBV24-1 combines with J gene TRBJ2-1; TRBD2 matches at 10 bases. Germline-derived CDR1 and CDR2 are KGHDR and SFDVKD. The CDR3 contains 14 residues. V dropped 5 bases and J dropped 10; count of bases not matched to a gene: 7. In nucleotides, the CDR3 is TGTGCCACCAGTGGGCTAGCGGGAGAAGGGGAGCAGTTCTTC. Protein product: CATSGLAGEGEQFF.

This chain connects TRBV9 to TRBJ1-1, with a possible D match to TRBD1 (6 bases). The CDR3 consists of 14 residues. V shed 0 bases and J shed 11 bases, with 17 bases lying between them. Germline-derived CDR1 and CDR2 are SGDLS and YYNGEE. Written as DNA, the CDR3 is TGTGCCAGCAGCGTAGCTACGGGACACGGGGAGGCTTTCTTT. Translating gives CASSVATGHGEAFF. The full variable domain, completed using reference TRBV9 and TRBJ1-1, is DSGVTQTPKHLITATGQRVTLRCSPRSGDLSVYWYQQSLDQGLQFLIQYYNGEERAKGNILERFSAQQFPDLHSELNLSSLELGDSALYFCASSVATGHGEAFFGQGTRLTVV.

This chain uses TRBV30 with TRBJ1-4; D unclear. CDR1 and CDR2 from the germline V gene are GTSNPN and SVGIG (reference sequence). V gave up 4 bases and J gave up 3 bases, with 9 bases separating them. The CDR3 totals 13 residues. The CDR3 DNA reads TGTGCCTGGAATTCCCGGGCTAATGAAAAACTGTTTTTT. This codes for CAWNSRANEKLFF.

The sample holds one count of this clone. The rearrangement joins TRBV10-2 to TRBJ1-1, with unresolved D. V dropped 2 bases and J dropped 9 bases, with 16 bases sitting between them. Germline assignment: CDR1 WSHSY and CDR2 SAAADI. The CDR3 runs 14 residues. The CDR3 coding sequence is TGCGCCAGCAGTGAGCCCGGGGAGGGTAGTAAAGCTTTCTTT. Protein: CASSEPGEGSKAFF.

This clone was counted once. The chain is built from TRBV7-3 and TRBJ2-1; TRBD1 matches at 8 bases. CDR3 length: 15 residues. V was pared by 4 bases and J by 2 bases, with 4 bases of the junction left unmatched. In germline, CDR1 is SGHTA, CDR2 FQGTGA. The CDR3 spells CASSSGGAPYNEQFF. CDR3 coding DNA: TGTGCCAGCAGCTCAGGGGGCGCCCCCTACAATGAGCAGTTCTTC.

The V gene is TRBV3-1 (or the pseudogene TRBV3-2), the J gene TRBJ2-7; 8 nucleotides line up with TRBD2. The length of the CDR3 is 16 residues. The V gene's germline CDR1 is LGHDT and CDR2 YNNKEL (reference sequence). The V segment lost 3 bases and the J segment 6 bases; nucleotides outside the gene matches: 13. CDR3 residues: CASSQTPGLVTLEQYF. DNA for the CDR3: TGTGCCAGCAGCCAGACTCCGGGACTAGTTACCCTCGAGCAGTACTTC.

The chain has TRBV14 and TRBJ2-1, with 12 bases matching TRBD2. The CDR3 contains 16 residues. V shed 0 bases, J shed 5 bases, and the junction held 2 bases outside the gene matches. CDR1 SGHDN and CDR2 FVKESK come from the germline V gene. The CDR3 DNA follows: TGTGCCAGCAGCCAAGAGACTAGCGGGAGACACAATGAGCAGTTCTTC. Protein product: CASSQETSGRHNEQFF.

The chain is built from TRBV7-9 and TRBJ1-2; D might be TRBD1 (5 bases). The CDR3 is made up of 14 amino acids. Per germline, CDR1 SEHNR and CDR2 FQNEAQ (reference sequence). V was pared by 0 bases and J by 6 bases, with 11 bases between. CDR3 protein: CASSLALDTNGYTF. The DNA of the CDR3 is TGTGCCAGCAGCTTAGCGTTGGACACTAATGGCTACACCTTC.

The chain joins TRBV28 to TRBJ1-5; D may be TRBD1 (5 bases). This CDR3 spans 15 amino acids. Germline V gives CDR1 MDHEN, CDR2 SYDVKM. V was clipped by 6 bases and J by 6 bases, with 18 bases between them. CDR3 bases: TGTGCCAGCAGGCAGGGACCGGGGGGAGGTCAGCCCCAGCATTTT. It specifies CASRQGPGGGQPQHF.

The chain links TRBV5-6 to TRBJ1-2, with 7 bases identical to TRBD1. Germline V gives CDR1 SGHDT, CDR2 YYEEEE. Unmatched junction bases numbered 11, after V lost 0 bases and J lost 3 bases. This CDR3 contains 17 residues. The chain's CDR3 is CASSLARPDRAYYGYTF. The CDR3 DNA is TGTGCCAGCAGCTTGGCCCGACCCGACAGGGCGTACTATGGCTACACCTTC. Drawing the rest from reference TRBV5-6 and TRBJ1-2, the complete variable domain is DAGVTQSPTHLIKTRGQQVTLRCSPKSGHDTVSWYQQALGQGPQFIFQYYEEEERQRGNFPDRFSGHQFPNYSSELNVNALLLGDSALYLCASSLARPDRAYYGYTFGSGTRLTVV.